This T cell receptor (beta chain) stems from a study of Ad26.COV2.S vaccination and SARS-CoV-2 variants. The protocol was immunoSEQ multiplex PCR, while the TCRdb copy is restricted to in-frame clones and leaves out a portion. The data contain over 450,000 clones, 89% of them singletons. This sample's treatment: about 20 received Ad26.COV2.S at low or high dose, single or two shots; roughly five received placebo; per-sample allocation not given. Sampling was done on day 63 after the first vaccine or placebo injection. Vaccination employed an Ad26 vector expressing the Wuhan-strain SARS-CoV-2 spike. With regard to this clone: The antigen remains unidentified. Within the sample, other DNA sequences also encode this same CDR3.

Broader study findings: Total responses of T cells may have been underestimated by the analyses of TCR breadth and depth. Those who received vaccine or placebo ended up with similar non-spike TCR breadth.

The junction had 5 bases not matched to a gene; V was cut back by 5 bases and J by 4 bases. This CDR3 is 14 amino acids long. Germline values: CDR1 SGHTA, CDR2 FQGNSA. The clonotype was recovered from a person aged 18-65 years who received the Ad26.COV2.S COVID-19 vaccine or a placebo. Sequenced here: peripheral blood, sampled in a trial of Ad26.COV2.S vaccine versus placebo. V usage is TRBV7-2 and J usage is TRBJ2-5, with TRBD1 identical over 9 bases. CDR3 nucleotides: TGTGCCAGCAGCCCTGGGACAGGGAGAGAGACCCAGTACTTC. As protein: CASSPGTGRETQYF.